This T cell receptor beta chain appears in the sequencing data of a study of cytomegalovirus exposure and HLA in healthy donors. Study outcomes and limitations: Altogether, 164 TCR beta chains were recorded as cytomegalovirus-associated.

On this clone: The antigen remains unidentified.

The method was immunoSEQ multiplex PCR; TCRdb's version includes in-frame clones alone and lacks a portion of them. The sample yields about 160,000 clones, about 96% seen once. V shed 2 bases and J 5 bases; nucleotides not matched to a gene: 7. The CDR3 length is 15 residues. Germline assignment: CDR1 MNHEY and CDR2 SMNVEV (reference sequence). This sequence was found in a woman aged 18-29 years in good health and CMV-seronegative. Sequenced: PBMCs. The chain is built from TRBV27 and TRBJ2-5, with 8 nucleotides matching TRBD2. CDR3 sequence: CASSLGTSVYETQYF. In nucleotides, the CDR3 is TGTGCCAGCAGTTTAGGGACTAGTGTCTATGAGACCCAGTACTTC.